The TCR beta chain under discussion was sequenced for a study of T cells in localized non-small cell lung cancer. With regard to this clone: Its matching antigen is unknown.

Clones were sequenced by immunoSEQ multiplex PCR, and TCRdb holds only the in-frame ones, with some missing. Here the sample spans about 1,300 clones, less than 30% being singletons. The ends were cut back, 0 bases at V and 7 bases at J, with 18 bases in the middle. The CDR3 is 16 residues long. Germline values: CDR1 KGHSH, CDR2 LQKENI. Whole-study findings and limits: Appearance in adjacent lung was seen for a median about 58 of the top 100 tumor clones. Exceeding tumor, uninvolved adjacent lung had the highest T cell clonality.

This TCR derives from a male donor older than 55 with stage I squamous cell lung carcinoma. Source: lung tumor tissue, taken before any cancer treatment. The chain links TRBV18 to TRBJ2-5; D may match TRBD1 or TRBD2 (5 bases each). The CDR3 is CASSPPGTPDQGTQYF. Written as DNA, the CDR3 is TGTGCCAGCTCACCACCTGGGACGCCTGACCAGGGGACCCAGTACTTC.